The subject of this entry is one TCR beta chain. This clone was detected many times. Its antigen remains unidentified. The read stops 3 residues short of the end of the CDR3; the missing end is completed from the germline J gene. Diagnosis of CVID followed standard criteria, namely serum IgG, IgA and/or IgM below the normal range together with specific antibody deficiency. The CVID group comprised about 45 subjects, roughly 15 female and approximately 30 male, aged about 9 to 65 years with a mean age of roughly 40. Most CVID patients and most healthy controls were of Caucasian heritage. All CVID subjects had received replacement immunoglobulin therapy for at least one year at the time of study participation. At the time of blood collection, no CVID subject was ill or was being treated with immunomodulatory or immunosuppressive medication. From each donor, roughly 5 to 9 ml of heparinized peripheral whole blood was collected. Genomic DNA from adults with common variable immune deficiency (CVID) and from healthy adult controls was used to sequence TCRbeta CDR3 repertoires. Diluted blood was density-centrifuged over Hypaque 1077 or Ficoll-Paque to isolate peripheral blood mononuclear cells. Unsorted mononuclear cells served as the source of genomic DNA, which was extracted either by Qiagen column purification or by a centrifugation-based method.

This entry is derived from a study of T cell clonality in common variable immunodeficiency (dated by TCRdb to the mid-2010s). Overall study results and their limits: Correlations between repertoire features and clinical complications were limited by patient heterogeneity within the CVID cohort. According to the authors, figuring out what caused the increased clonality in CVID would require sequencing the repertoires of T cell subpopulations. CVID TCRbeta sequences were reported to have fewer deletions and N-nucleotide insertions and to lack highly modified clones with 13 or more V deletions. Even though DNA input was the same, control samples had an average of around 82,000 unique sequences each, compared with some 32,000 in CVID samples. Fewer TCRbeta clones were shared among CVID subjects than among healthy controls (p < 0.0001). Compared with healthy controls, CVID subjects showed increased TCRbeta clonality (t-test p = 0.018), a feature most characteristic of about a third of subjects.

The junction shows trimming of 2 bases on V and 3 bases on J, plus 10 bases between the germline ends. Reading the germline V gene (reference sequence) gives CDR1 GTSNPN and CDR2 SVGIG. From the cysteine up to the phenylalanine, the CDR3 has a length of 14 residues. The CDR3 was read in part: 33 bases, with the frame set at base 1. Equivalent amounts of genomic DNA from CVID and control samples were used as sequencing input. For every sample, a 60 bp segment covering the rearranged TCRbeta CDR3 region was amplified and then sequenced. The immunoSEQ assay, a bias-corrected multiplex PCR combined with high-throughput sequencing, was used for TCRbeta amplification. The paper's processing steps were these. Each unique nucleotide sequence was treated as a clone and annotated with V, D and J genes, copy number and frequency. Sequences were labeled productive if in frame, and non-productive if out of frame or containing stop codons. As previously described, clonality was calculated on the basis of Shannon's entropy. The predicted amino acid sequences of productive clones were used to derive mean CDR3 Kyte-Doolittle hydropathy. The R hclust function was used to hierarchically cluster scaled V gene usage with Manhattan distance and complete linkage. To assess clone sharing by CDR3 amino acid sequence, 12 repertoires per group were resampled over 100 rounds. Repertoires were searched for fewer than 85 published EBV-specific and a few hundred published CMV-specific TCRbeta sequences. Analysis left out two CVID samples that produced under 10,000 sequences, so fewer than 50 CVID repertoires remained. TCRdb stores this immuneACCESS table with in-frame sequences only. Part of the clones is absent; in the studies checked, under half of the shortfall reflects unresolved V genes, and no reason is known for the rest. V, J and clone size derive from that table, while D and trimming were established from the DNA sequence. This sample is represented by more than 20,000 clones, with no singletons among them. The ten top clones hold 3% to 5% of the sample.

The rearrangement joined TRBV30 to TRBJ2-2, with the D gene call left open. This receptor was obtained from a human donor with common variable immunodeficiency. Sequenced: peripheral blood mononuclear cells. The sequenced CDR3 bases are TGTGCCTGGAGTTTGCAAACATACACCGGGGAG. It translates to CAWSLQTYTGE. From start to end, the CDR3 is CAWSLQTYTGELFF.